One and the same sample provided the 21 T cell receptor beta chains below, sequenced in a study of blood T cell repertoires in COVID-19 (dated by TCRdb to about 2020). Preparation of the library involved the immunoSEQ multiplex PCR assay. TCRdb stores this immuneACCESS table with in-frame sequences only. Part of the clones is absent; in the studies checked, under half of the shortfall reflects unresolved V genes, and no reason is known for the rest. This sample comprises 200,000 or so clones, 80% to 90% of them detected only once. Around 9.3% of the sample is taken by the ten largest. Sequenced sample: peripheral blood. The receptors derive from a woman of 80 years or more with acute or convalescent COVID-19.

This sequence joins TRBV14 and TRBJ1-1, with 7 bases identical to TRBD1. The trim removed 3 bases at V and 4 bases at J, leaving 11 bases unmatched. The CDR3 loop spans 16 amino acids. Germline V lookup: CDR1 SGHDN, CDR2 FVKESK. CDR3 region: CASSHSLRDRFTEAFF. The CDR3 DNA reads as TGTGCCAGCAGCCATTCACTCCGGGACAGATTCACTGAAGCTTTCTTT.

The J gene is TRBJ1-2, the V gene TRBV6-6; 7 positions agree with TRBD1. The germline gives CDR1 MNHNY, CDR2 SVGAGI (reference sequence). The CDR3 is 16 residues long. V was clipped by 6 bases and J by 0 bases; unmatched bases: 10. The CDR3 sequence: CASRLKQGPANYGYTF. The CDR3 DNA reads TGTGCCAGCAGACTAAAACAGGGGCCAGCTAACTATGGCTACACCTTC.

The chain joins TRBV11-2 to TRBJ2-3; 9 positions match TRBD2. CDR3 length: 15 residues. Germline V gives CDR1 SGHAT, CDR2 FQNNGV. The V and J ends lost 5 bases and 5 bases, in that order; junction bases with no gene match: 8. CDR3 region: CASSVIAGVLDTQYF. The CDR3 DNA sequence: TGTGCCAGCAGCGTCATAGCGGGAGTTTTAGATACGCAGTATTTT.

J is TRBJ2-7 and V is TRBV7-3; 8 nucleotides match TRBD2. After removal of 2 bases from V and 3 bases from J, the junction contained 9 bases not matched to a gene. The CDR3 extends over 16 amino acids. The germline gives CDR1 SGHTA, CDR2 FQGTGA. The CDR3 protein is CASSLDIAGGGYEQYF. In DNA, the CDR3 is TGTGCCAGCAGCTTAGATATCGCGGGAGGCGGCTACGAGCAGTACTTC.

This chain joins TRBV3-1 (or the pseudogene TRBV3-2) and TRBJ1-2, with unresolved D. V was trimmed by 7 bases and J by 5 bases, leaving 14 bases between them. CDR3 size: 13 residues. Germline V gene data show CDR1 as LGHDT and CDR2 as YNNKEL (reference sequence). The CDR3 DNA is TGTGCCAGCACCCCTACCGGTTATTATGGCTACACCTTC. Protein product: CASTPTGYYGYTF.

The chain uses TRBV2 and TRBJ2-7; 8 bases line up with TRBD1. The CDR3 is 14 amino acids. V gave up 7 bases and J gave up 0 bases; unmatched junction bases: 5. Germline CDR1 is SNHLY and CDR2 is FYNNEI. CDR3 nucleotides: TGTGCCAGCATAGGAGGACAGGGCTCCTACGAGCAGTACTTC. Encoded protein: CASIGGQGSYEQYF.

The chain recombines TRBV28 with TRBJ1-2, with 7 nucleotides matching TRBD1. Trimming at V came to 4 bases and at J to 3 bases, leaving 2 bases not matched to a gene. The CDR3 is 13 residues long. From germline, CDR1 is MDHEN and CDR2 SYDVKM. The CDR3 is CASSYRGDYGYTF. CDR3 coding DNA: TGTGCCAGCAGTTACAGGGGCGACTATGGCTACACCTTC.

The chain is built from TRBV10-3 and TRBJ2-7, with TRBD2 identical over 7 bases. The germline V gene encodes CDR1 ENHRY and CDR2 SYGVKD. The junction had 11 bases not matched to a gene; V was cut back by 6 bases and J by 6 bases. This CDR3 region has 14 residues. The CDR3 DNA sequence: TGTGCCATCAGCGCCGGGATTTCGGGGGGCGAGCAGTACTTC. It specifies CAISAGISGGEQYF.

This clone has a handful of counts. V gene TRBV2 combines with J gene TRBJ1-2; 9 bases fit TRBD1. Per the germline V gene, CDR1 is SNHLY and CDR2 is FYNNEI. The CDR3 sequence is 14 residues long. The junction had 8 bases not matched to a gene; V was cut back by 8 bases and J by 4 bases. The CDR3 DNA follows: TGTGCCAGCGTGACAATGGGACAGGGCTATGGCTACACCTTC. Translated: CASVTMGQGYGYTF.

This chain joins TRBV4-3 and TRBJ2-2, with 15 bases lining up with TRBD2. The V segment lost 4 bases and the J segment 5 bases; nucleotides outside the gene matches: 2. The CDR3 loop spans 16 amino acids. CDR1 is LGHNA, CDR2 YSLEER, per germline. CDR3 coding DNA: TGCGCCAGCAGCCGGACTAGCGGGGGGGCTACCGGGGAGCTGTTTTTT. This sequence encodes CASSRTSGGATGELFF.

This clone was seen just once. This chain links TRBV18 with TRBJ1-5, with D hard to call. The CDR3 is made up of 12 amino acids. CDR1 is KGHSH, CDR2 LQKENI, per germline. V lost 3 bases, J lost 4 bases, and 4 bases lay in between. The CDR3 region is CASSPENQPQHF. The CDR3 DNA reads TGTGCCAGCTCACCGGAGAATCAGCCCCAGCATTTT.

The rearrangement uses TRBV11-3 and TRBJ1-1, with TRBD1 identical over 7 bases. Trimming removed 10 bases from V and 5 bases from J; junction bases left unmatched: 4. Germline lookup yields CDR1 SGHNT and CDR2 YENEEA. The CDR3 covers 11 residues. CDR3 DNA: TGTGCCACCACAGGGGATACTGAAGCTTTCTTT. It yields the protein CATTGDTEAFF. Looking up the rest from reference TRBV11-3 and TRBJ1-1 gives the full variable domain: EAGVVQSPRYKIIEKKQPVAFWCNPISGHNTLYWYLQNLGQGPELLIRYENEEAVDDSQLPKDRFSAERLKGVDSTLKIQPAELGDSAVYLCATTGDTEAFFGQGTRLTVV.

The chain links TRBV29-1 to TRBJ2-3, with D tentatively TRBD2 (7 bases). The CDR3 spans 14 residues. Trimming stripped 5 bases from V and 1 base from J, with 13 bases between. Germline V gene lookup returns CDR1 SQVTM and CDR2 ANQGSEA. The CDR3 DNA reads as TGCAGCGTTCCCGCGGGGGCTGGCACAGATACGCAGTATTTT. It codes for CSVPAGAGTDTQYF.

The V gene is TRBV10-3, the J gene TRBJ2-3; 7 nucleotides align to TRBD2. The ends lost 4 bases at V and 2 bases at J; junction bases unmatched: 12. CDR1 is ENHRY and CDR2 is SYGVKD in the germline V gene. The CDR3 consists of 17 residues. The CDR3: CAISARGGSDSTDTQYF. The CDR3 DNA follows: TGTGCCATCAGTGCCCGGGGAGGGTCCGATTCCACAGATACGCAGTATTTT.

The gene calls are TRBV29-1 and TRBJ2-1; TRBD2 might be the D (5 bases). This CDR3 is built from 13 residues. The V end was cut by 3 bases, the J end by 8 bases, with 14 bases between. Germline V gives CDR1 SQVTM, CDR2 ANQGSEA. The CDR3 DNA reads as TGCAGCGTTGACGAGGGTAGGAGCGATGAGCAGTTCTTC. Translation: CSVDEGRSDEQFF.

This CDR3 reads CASSLSGLSTDTQYF. DNA of the CDR3: TGTGCCAGCAGTCTCTCGGGACTTAGCACAGATACGCAGTATTTT. The rearrangement links TRBV4-2 to TRBJ2-3; TRBD2 might be the D (6 bases). Germline lookup yields CDR1 LGHNA and CDR2 YNFKEQ. V was pared by 6 bases and J by 0 bases, with 13 bases between. The CDR3 length is 15 residues.

This clone has just one count. This chain joins TRBV7-3 and TRBJ1-2; weak D call: TRBD1 (6 bases). Trimming took 1 base from V and 6 from J, leaving 12 bases between them. The germline gives CDR1 SGHTA, CDR2 FQGTGA. This CDR3 region has 14 residues. CDR3: CASSLRGGADGYTF. The CDR3, as DNA: TGTGCCAGCAGCTTAAGAGGGGGGGCGGATGGCTACACCTTC.

This rearrangement joins TRBV5-4 to TRBJ1-2; 9 nucleotides align to TRBD1. CDR3 length: 13 residues. The germline CDR1 and CDR2 sequences are SGHNT and YYREEE (reference sequence). Trimming cost V 4 bases and J 2 bases; bases outside gene matches: 0. CDR3 bases: TGTGCCAGCAGCGGACAGGGGAACTATGGCTACACCTTC. Encoded protein: CASSGQGNYGYTF.

CDR3 protein: CASSLGAGINEKLFF. The CDR3 nucleotides are TGCGCCAGCAGCCTAGGCGCAGGTATAAATGAAAAACTGTTTTTT. This chain joins TRBV4-1 and TRBJ1-4; no definite D call. Germline V gene data show CDR1 as MGHRA and CDR2 as YSYEKL. Trimming removed 4 bases at V and 5 bases at J, with 14 bases between. The CDR3 spans 15 residues.

The chain joins TRBV2 to TRBJ1-3, with D uncertain. CDR3 size: 16 residues. The germline gives CDR1 SNHLY, CDR2 FYNNEI. V shed 2 bases and J shed 2 bases, with 13 bases lying between them. CDR3: CASSEFTGVAGNTIYF. CDR3 sequence (DNA): TGTGCCAGCAGTGAATTCACGGGAGTGGCTGGAAACACCATATATTTT.

The gene calls are TRBV11-2 and TRBJ2-1; TRBD1 is a possible D gene (6 bases). V lost 5 bases, J lost 7 bases, and 18 bases lay in between. Germline V gene data show CDR1 as SGHAT and CDR2 as FQNNGV. The CDR3 is 15 residues long. Here the CDR3 reads CASSRQDLRTNEQFF. The CDR3 DNA sequence: TGTGCCAGCAGCCGACAGGATCTCCGGACGAATGAGCAGTTCTTC.